This T cell receptor (beta chain) was observed in a study of blood T cell repertoires in COVID-19. The overall study: Sites across the United States, Italy and Spain contributed samples from acute and convalescent COVID-19. T cells, B-cell-depleted T cells, or PBMCs provided the cDNA or gDNA that served as material.

The data were produced by immunoSEQ multiplex PCR, yet TCRdb's version contains in-frame clones alone and is incomplete. The sample lists under 200,000 clones, about 85% occurring once. V shed 5 bases, J shed 5 bases, and the junction held 12 bases outside the gene matches. The CDR3 length is 15 residues. Germline V lookup: CDR1 SEHNR, CDR2 FQNEAQ (reference sequence). The sequencing input was peripheral blood. The chain links TRBV7-9 to TRBJ2-7; 7 positions agree with TRBD1. The TCR sequence derives from a woman aged 45-65 years with COVID-19, enrolled during active disease. In DNA form, the CDR3 reads TGTGCCAGCAGCCCCCAGGGACAGTTGATAGACGAGCAGTACTTC. This encodes CASSPQGQLIDEQYF.